What follows are 20 T cell receptor beta chains derived from one specimen sequenced in a study of Graves' ophthalmopathy and Graves' hyperthyroidism. TCR beta CDR3 regions were amplified from RNA transcripts. The workflow started with a first-round RT-PCR run with HTBI primers and then moved on to a second-round multiplex PCR. TCRdb passed the multiplex PCR reads through MiXCR, listing each CDR3 protein once. There are about 550,000 distinct CDR3 sequences in the sample; approximately 37% occur only once, and less than 4.5% lies in the top ten. Sequenced material: peripheral blood or thyroid tissue (not recorded which). The receptors derive from an adult man with Graves' hyperthyroidism.

Concerning this clonotype: This may stem from a read error, because a much larger clone lies one nucleotide away. The gene calls are TRBV10-3 and TRBJ1-1; D gene ambiguous. Deletions cut 6 bases from V and 12 bases from J, with 26 bases between. The CDR3 covers 15 residues. Per germline, CDR1 ENHRY and CDR2 SYGVKD. CDR3 bases: TGTGCCATCAGCCCGGGGATCGACACTACCCAAACCCCTTTCTTT. Its protein is CAISPGIDTTQTPFF.

Many counts were recorded for this clonotype. The gene calls are TRBV20-1 and TRBJ1-2, with D maybe TRBD1 (6 bases). Germline values: CDR1 DFQATT, CDR2 SNEGSKA (reference sequence). The CDR3 totals 17 residues. Trimming removed 6 bases from V and 4 bases from J, with 27 bases in between. The CDR3 DNA sequence: TGCAGTGCGCCAGCCGGGACACGGAGCCTAACTTTCTATGGCTACACCTTC. As protein: CSAPAGTRSLTFYGYTF.

This clonotype was detected ten times or more. The rearrangement links TRBV7-2 to TRBJ1-6, with TRBD1 matching 7 bases. Trimming at V came to 6 bases and at J to 7 bases, leaving 6 bases not matched to a gene. The CDR3 covers 14 residues. The germline V gene has CDR1 SGHTA and CDR2 FQGNSA. This CDR3 reads CASRLQGMNSPLHF. As DNA, the CDR3 is TGTGCCAGCAGGCTACAGGGGATGAATTCACCCCTCCACTTT.

This clonotype was observed many times. A much larger clonotype is one base distant, so this may be a read error. The V call is TRBV24-1, the J call TRBJ1-6; a possible D gene is TRBD1 (5 bases). The CDR3 length is 13 residues. Germline V gives CDR1 KGHDR, CDR2 SFDVKD. This CDR3 is CVTSRDGGSPLHF. The CDR3 nucleotides are TGTGTCACGTCCCGGGACGGGGGTTCACCCCTCCACTTT.

Here the CDR3 DNA reads TGCAGCGCACCCACAGGTAGCTTGGCCCAGCATTTT. This gives the protein CSAPTGSLAQHF. This chain joins TRBV29-1 and TRBJ1-5; tentatively, D is TRBD1 (5 bases). Between the trimmed V and J ends, which lost 7 bases and 11 bases, there was a span of 18 bases. Germline V gene data show CDR1 as SQVTM and CDR2 as ANQGSEA. The CDR3 sequence is 12 residues long.

This clonotype showed up many times. The chain links TRBV7-9 to TRBJ2-7; TRBD1 or TRBD2 may be the D gene (5 bases each). The germline V gene has CDR1 SEHNR and CDR2 FQNEAQ (reference sequence). The CDR3 is 15 residues long. Trimming took off 5 bases at V and 2 bases at J, with 16 bases between the two ends. CDR3 bases: TGTGCCAGCAGCGCAACCGGGACGATGACCTACGAGCAGTACTTC. Residues: CASSATGTMTYEQYF. The full variable domain, with the rest looked up from reference TRBV7-9 and TRBJ2-7, is DTGVSQNPRHKITKRGQNVTFRCDPISEHNRLYWYRQTLGQGPEFLTYFQNEAQLEKSRLLSDRFSAERPKGSFSTLEIQRTEQGDSAMYLCASSATGTMTYEQYFGPGTRLTVT.

This clonotype was seen at least ten times. The chain couples TRBV6-5 to TRBJ2-5, with a tentative D call TRBD2 (6 bases). The CDR3 sequence is 17 residues long. V dropped 0 bases and J dropped 5 bases, with 19 bases sitting between them. Germline V gene lookup returns CDR1 MNHEY and CDR2 SVGAGI. As DNA, the CDR3 is TGTGCCAGCAGTTACTCGTCTAGTCTGCGGGGAAAGGAGACCCAGTACTTC. Its protein is CASSYSSSLRGKETQYF.

This clonotype was recorded only once. The V and J genes are TRBV20-1 and TRBJ2-7; the D gene is possibly TRBD1 (6 bases). Germline CDR1 DFQATT, CDR2 SNEGSKA (reference sequence). This CDR3 region has 17 residues. V was shortened by 1 base and J by 3 bases, with 22 bases between the two germline ends. The CDR3 spells CSARATGLQGNGYEQYF. CDR3 bases: TGCAGTGCTAGAGCCACTGGCCTCCAGGGGAACGGCTACGAGCAGTACTTC.

The chain uses TRBV12-3 or TRBV12-4 and TRBJ2-7; D unresolved. The V gene lost 8 bases and the J gene lost 3 bases, with 17 bases spanning the gap. The CDR3 spans 14 residues. DNA of the CDR3: TGTGCCAGCTCGGGCCGAGTCGTGCGCTACGAGCAGTACTTC. This translates into CASSGRVVRYEQYF.

The chain couples TRBV7-9 to TRBJ2-3, with 9 nucleotides matching TRBD2. This CDR3 comprises 18 residues. Germline V gene data show CDR1 as SEHNR and CDR2 as FQNEAQ (reference sequence). The V gene end was trimmed by 2 bases and the J gene end by 4 bases; junction bases not matched to a gene: 13. The CDR3 DNA reads TGTGCCAGCAGCTTACGCCTTTTGGTAGCGGGGGCATCAGATACGCAGTATTTT. Translation: CASSLRLLVAGASDTQYF.

In its sample, this clonotype was seen a few times. The rearrangement links TRBV20-1 to TRBJ1-4; 8 nucleotides match TRBD1. This CDR3 spans 17 amino acids. Germline V CDR1 and CDR2: DFQATT, SNEGSKA (reference sequence). V was pared by 2 bases and J by 7 bases, with 15 bases of the junction left unmatched. This CDR3 reads CSARRSWSGGDGEKLFF. Here the CDR3 DNA reads TGCAGTGCTAGACGATCCTGGTCAGGGGGCGACGGTGAAAAACTGTTTTTT.

In its sample, this clonotype was seen many times. The CDR3 spells CASSEWPGTRSNYGYTF. DNA of the CDR3: TGTGCCAGCAGTGAATGGCCAGGGACGAGAAGTAACTATGGCTACACCTTC. The chain uses TRBV2 and TRBJ1-2; maybe TRBD1 (5 bases). Germline-derived CDR1 and CDR2 are SNHLY and FYNNEI. The CDR3 totals 17 residues. Trimming took off 2 bases at V and 1 base at J, with 17 bases between the two ends.

This clonotype was seen just once. This is likely a read error, given that the CDR3 carries no conserved phenylalanine or tryptophan at its end. The DNA is omitted, as the CDR3 cannot be located on it reliably, and the CDR3 follows TCRdb's listing. V is TRBV9 and J is TRBJ1-2; TRBD1, the table's D call, lacks a check against the DNA. The CDR3 is 10 residues long, ends included. CDR1 is SGDLS and CDR2 is YYNGEE in the germline V gene. CDR3 sequence reads: CASSVPGQGL.

This clonotype showed up many times. Written as DNA, the CDR3 is TGTGCCAGCAATCGGGATATGAACACTGAAGCTTTCTTT. Protein product: CASNRDMNTEAFF. The rearrangement uses TRBV2 and TRBJ1-1; no clear D gene. V shed 7 bases and J shed 0 bases, with 9 bases lying between them. The CDR3 has 13 residues. Germline lookup yields CDR1 SNHLY and CDR2 FYNNEI.

This clonotype occurred many times. The J gene is TRBJ1-5, the V gene TRBV6-1, with TRBD1 as a possible D gene (6 bases). Per the germline V gene, CDR1 is MNHNS and CDR2 is SASEGT. The CDR3 spans 15 residues. The V end lost 10 bases, the J end lost 2 bases, and 18 bases lay between the germline ends. The CDR3: CATIGTGYGNQPQHF. In DNA, the CDR3 is TGTGCCACCATTGGAACAGGGTACGGCAATCAGCCCCAGCATTTT.

The chain has TRBV19 and TRBJ2-3, with 9 bases aligning to TRBD2. Germline V lookup: CDR1 LNHDA, CDR2 SQIVND (reference sequence). The V gene end was trimmed by 3 bases and the J gene end by 4 bases; junction bases not matched to a gene: 2. The CDR3 spans 14 residues. The CDR3 here is CASSMGLASDTQYF. The CDR3 region has the DNA TGTGCCAGTAGTATGGGACTAGCCTCAGATACGCAGTATTTT.

This chain connects TRBV5-4 to TRBJ2-7; 7 bases map to TRBD2. Unmatched junction bases numbered 14, after V lost 4 bases and J lost 1 base. The CDR3 has 17 amino acids. CDR1 and CDR2 (germline): SGHNT, YYREEE (reference sequence). This chain's CDR3 is CASSQAGPGVLSYEQYF. The CDR3 bases are TGTGCCAGCAGCCAAGCGGGACCCGGTGTCCTTTCCTACGAGCAGTACTTC. The entire variable domain, with the rest obtained from reference TRBV5-4 and TRBJ2-7, is as follows: ETGVTQSPTHLIKTRGQQVTLRCSSQSGHNTVSWYQQALGQGPQFIFQYYREEENGRGNFPPRFSGLQFPNYSSELNVNALELDDSALYLCASSQAGPGVLSYEQYFGPGTRLTVT.

This chain connects TRBV29-1 to TRBJ1-2; the D is unclear. Trimming took 8 bases from V and 6 from J, leaving 10 bases between them. The CDR3 is 10 amino acids. Germline V CDR1 and CDR2: SQVTM, ANQGSEA. CDR3 residues: CSLRTDGYTF. The CDR3 bases are TGCAGCTTGCGAACGGATGGCTACACCTTC.

A single count supports this clonotype. A read error is likely, as this CDR3 ends without the conserved phenylalanine or tryptophan. Because the CDR3's place on the DNA is in doubt, the DNA is left out and the CDR3 is given as listed by TCRdb. The V call is TRBV12-5, the J call TRBJ1-3. Germline CDR1 and CDR2: LGHNT and FRNRAP. Counting both end residues, the CDR3 totals 9 amino acids. This CDR3 is CASSFGGNT.

The CDR3 sequence is CASSYPGTSGYTGELFF. CDR3 nucleotide sequence: TGTGCCAGCAGTTACCCGGGGACTAGCGGATACACCGGGGAGCTGTTTTTT. The chain combines TRBV6-6 with TRBJ2-2; 11 bases fit TRBD2. Trimming took 2 bases from V and 3 from J; bases not matched to a gene: 5. The CDR3 has 17 residues. Germline lookup yields CDR1 MNHNY and CDR2 SVGAGI (reference sequence).